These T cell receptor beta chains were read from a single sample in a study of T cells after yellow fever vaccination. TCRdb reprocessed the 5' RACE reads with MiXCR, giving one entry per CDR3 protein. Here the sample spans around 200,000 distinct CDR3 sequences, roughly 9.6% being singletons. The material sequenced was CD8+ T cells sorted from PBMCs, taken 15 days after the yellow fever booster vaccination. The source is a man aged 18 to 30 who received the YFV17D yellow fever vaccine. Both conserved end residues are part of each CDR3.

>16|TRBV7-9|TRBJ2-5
CASSSASGGHQEPQYF
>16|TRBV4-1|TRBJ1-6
CASSQRKGLTNSPLHF
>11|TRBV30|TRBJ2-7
CAWGFDYEQYF
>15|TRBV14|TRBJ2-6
CASSPDRGGANVLTF
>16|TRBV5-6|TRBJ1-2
CASSDWEPRVGYGYTF
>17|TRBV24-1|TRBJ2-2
CATSAPISGLHTGELFF
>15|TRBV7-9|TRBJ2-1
CASSLARQGFNEQFF
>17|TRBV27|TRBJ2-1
CASSLWAGAAAHNEQFF
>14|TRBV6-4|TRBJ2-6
CASSASSGANVLTF
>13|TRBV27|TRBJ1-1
CASSLSFYTEAFF
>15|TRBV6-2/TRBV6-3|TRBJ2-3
CASSPSAGFTDTQYF
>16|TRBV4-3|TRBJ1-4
CASSQAPGTGNEKLFF
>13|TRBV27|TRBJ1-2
CASRYQGAHGYTF
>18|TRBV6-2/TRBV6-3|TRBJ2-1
CASSYSTGPSGGPEEQFF
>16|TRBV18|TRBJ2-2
CASSPQGVVQTGELFF
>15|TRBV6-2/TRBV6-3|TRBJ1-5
CASRRIQGIGQPQHF
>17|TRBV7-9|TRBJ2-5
CASSVRSQSDWKETQYF
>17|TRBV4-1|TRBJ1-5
CASSQLPLRGDNQPQHF
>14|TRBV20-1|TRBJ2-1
CSASRGSSYNEQFF
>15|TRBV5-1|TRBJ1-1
CASSASQGVGAEAFF
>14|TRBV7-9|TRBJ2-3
CASSLNDGTDTQYF
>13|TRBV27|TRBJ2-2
CASTTGRAGELFF
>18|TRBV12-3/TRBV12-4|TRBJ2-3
CASSLVFLERGNTDTQYF
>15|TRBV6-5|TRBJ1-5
CASSPRGGVNQPQHF
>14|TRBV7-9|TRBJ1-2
CASSFGQGPYGYTF
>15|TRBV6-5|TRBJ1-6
CASRVRQGAGSPLHF
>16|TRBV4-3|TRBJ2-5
CASSQVSGRHQETQYF